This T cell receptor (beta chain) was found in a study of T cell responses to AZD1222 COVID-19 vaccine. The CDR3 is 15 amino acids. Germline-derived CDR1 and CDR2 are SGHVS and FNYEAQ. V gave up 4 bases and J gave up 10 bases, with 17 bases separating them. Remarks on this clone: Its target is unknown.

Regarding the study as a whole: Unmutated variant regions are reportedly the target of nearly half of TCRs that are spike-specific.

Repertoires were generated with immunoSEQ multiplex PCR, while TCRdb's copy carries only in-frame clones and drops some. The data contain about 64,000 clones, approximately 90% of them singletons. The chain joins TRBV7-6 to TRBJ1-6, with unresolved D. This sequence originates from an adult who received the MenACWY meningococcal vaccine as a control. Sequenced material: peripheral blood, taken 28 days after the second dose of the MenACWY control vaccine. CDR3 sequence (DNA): TGTGCCAGCAGCTCCCTAGGCGGGGAGAGATCACCCCTCCACTTT. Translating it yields CASSSLGGERSPLHF.